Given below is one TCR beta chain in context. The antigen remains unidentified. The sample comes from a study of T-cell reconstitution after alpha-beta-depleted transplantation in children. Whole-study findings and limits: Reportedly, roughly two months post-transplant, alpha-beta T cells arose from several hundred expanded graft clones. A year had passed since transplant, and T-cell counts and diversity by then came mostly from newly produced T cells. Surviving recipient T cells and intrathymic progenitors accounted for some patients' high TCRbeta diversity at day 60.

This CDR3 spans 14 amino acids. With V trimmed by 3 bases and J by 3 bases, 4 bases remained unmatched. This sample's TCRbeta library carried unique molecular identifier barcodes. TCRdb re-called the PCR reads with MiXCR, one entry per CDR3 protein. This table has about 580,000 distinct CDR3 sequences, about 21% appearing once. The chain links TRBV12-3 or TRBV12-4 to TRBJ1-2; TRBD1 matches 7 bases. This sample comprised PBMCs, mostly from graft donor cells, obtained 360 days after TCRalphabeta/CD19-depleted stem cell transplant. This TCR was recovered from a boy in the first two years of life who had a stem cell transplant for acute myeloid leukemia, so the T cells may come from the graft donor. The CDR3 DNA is TGTGCCAGCAGTTTGGTCGACAGGGACTATGGCTACACCTTC. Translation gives CASSLVDRDYGYTF.